The next 13 T cell receptor beta chains were all read from a single sample in a study of blood T cell repertoires in COVID-19. Measured with immunoSEQ multiplex PCR; TCRdb has only the in-frame clones, and not every one. The table records about half a million clones, around 85% of them present only once. Sequenced sample: PBMCs or T cells enriched from blood (not recorded which). The receptor source for this set is a woman aged 60-70 years who had recovered from COVID-19.

This clone was found once. V gene TRBV14 combines with J gene TRBJ2-5; no reliable D call. The CDR3 is 12 residues long. CDR1 SGHDN and CDR2 FVKESK come from the germline V gene. The V end lost 1 base, the J end lost 7 bases, and 7 bases lay between the germline ends. In DNA, the CDR3 is TGTGCCAGCAGCCAAGTAGATTGGACCCAGTACTTC. Translated, it gives CASSQVDWTQYF. The whole variable domain, filled in from reference TRBV14 and TRBJ2-5, reads EAGVTQFPSHSVIEKGQTVTLRCDPISGHDNLYWYRRVMGKEIKFLLHFVKESKQDESGMPNNRFLAERTGGTYSTLKVQPAELEDSGVYFCASSQVDWTQYFGPGTRLLVL.

The J gene is TRBJ2-2, the V gene TRBV5-1; the D gene is possibly TRBD1 (5 bases). The V gene's germline CDR1 is SGHRS and CDR2 YFSETQ. V gave up 4 bases and J gave up 6 bases, with 16 bases separating them. The CDR3 contains 15 residues. CDR3 DNA sequence: TGCGCCAGCAGCCACCTCGTGGGGCGCGCCGGGGAGCTGTTTTTT. This encodes CASSHLVGRAGELFF.

The chain links TRBV24-1 to TRBJ2-3; no definite D call. Trimming stripped 5 bases from V and 4 bases from J, with 12 bases between. Per the germline V gene, CDR1 is KGHDR and CDR2 is SFDVKD. The CDR3 is made up of 14 amino acids. CDR3 loop: CATSARGSPDTQYF. CDR3 bases: TGTGCCACCAGTGCCAGAGGTAGTCCAGATACGCAGTATTTT.

CDR3 in DNA: TGTGCCAGCAGCCACCCGGGGGGGGAGACCCAGTACTTC. It encodes CASSHPGGETQYF. The chain has TRBV12-3 or TRBV12-4 and TRBJ2-5, with 8 bases lining up with TRBD2. The CDR3 is made up of 13 amino acids. J was trimmed by 5 bases and V by 6 bases; bases with no gene match: 5.

V is TRBV4-1 and J is TRBJ1-6; D may be TRBD1 (5 bases). CDR1 is MGHRA, CDR2 YSYEKL, per germline. V was trimmed by 3 bases and J by 3 bases, leaving 12 bases between them. This CDR3 region has 16 residues. The CDR3 reads CASSQEGPSYNSPLHF. The CDR3 coding sequence is TGCGCCAGCAGCCAGGAGGGGCCTAGCTATAATTCACCCCTCCACTTT.

The chain employs TRBV9 and TRBJ2-6; D not certain. The CDR3 length is 14 residues. Germline loops: CDR1 SGDLS, CDR2 YYNGEE. Trimming pared 5 bases from V and 0 bases from J, leaving 6 bases between. In DNA, the CDR3 is TGTGCCAGCAGTTACACCTCTGGGGCCAACGTCCTGACTTTC. The encoded protein is CASSYTSGANVLTF.

The rearrangement links TRBV11-3 to TRBJ2-7; 7 nucleotides align to TRBD1. The germline V gene has CDR1 SGHNT and CDR2 YENEEA. The CDR3 is 13 amino acids. Losses at the gene ends were 5 bases for V and 4 bases for J; bases not matched to a gene: 5. CDR3 in amino acids: CASSPGTAYEQYF. The CDR3, as DNA: TGTGCCAGCAGCCCCGGGACAGCATACGAGCAGTACTTC.

This clone was observed a single time. The chain joins TRBV29-1 to TRBJ2-1, with D maybe TRBD2 (5 bases). The CDR3 loop spans 14 amino acids. V dropped 7 bases and J dropped 0 bases, with 13 bases sitting between them. The germline CDR1 and CDR2 sequences are SQVTM and ANQGSEA. The CDR3 coding sequence is TGCAGCGCCCCGAGGGTAAGCTCCTACAATGAGCAGTTCTTC. As protein: CSAPRVSSYNEQFF.

This chain joins TRBV27 and TRBJ1-6, with D tentatively TRBD1 (5 bases). The CDR3 totals 13 residues. V lost 11 bases, J lost 4 bases, and 12 bases lay in between. Per the germline V gene, CDR1 is MNHEY and CDR2 is SMNVEV (reference sequence). The CDR3 sequence: CACWGGYNSPLHF. In DNA, the CDR3 is TGTGCCTGCTGGGGGGGTTATAATTCACCCCTCCACTTT.

The chain couples TRBV11-3 to TRBJ1-6; D ambiguous. Trimming took off 5 bases at V and 6 bases at J, with 11 bases between the two ends. Germline V gene sequence: CDR1 SGHNT, CDR2 YENEEA. This CDR3 comprises 14 residues. The DNA of the CDR3 is TGTGCCAGCAGCCCCTATAGCCTTAATTCACCCCTCCACTTT. Amino acid sequence: CASSPYSLNSPLHF.

This CDR3 is CASSLDAAGGPETQYF. CDR3 in DNA: TGCGCCAGCAGCTTGGATGCAGCGGGGGGGCCAGAGACCCAGTACTTC. The V gene is TRBV5-1, the J gene TRBJ2-5, with 10 bases identical to TRBD2. From germline, CDR1 is SGHRS and CDR2 YFSETQ. Trimming removed 0 bases from V and 4 bases from J; junction bases left unmatched: 6. This CDR3 comprises 16 residues.

Remarks on this clone: Other DNA sequences in this sample translate to the same CDR3. The chain employs TRBV30 and TRBJ1-5, with a possible D match to TRBD1 (6 bases). The CDR3 consists of 13 residues. Germline V lookup: CDR1 GTSNPN, CDR2 SVGIG (reference sequence). V dropped 3 bases and J dropped 3 bases, with 9 bases sitting between them. CDR3 protein: CAWSRDINQPQHF. As DNA, the CDR3 is TGTGCCTGGAGCAGGGACATCAATCAGCCCCAGCATTTT.

The chain recombines TRBV5-4 with TRBJ2-3; tentatively, D is TRBD2 (5 bases). The germline CDR1 and CDR2 sequences are SGHNT and YYREEE (reference sequence). The CDR3 is 14 residues long. V lost 2 bases, J lost 4 bases, and 11 bases lay in between. As DNA, the CDR3 is TGTGCCAGCAGCTTTTTTCTAGCTGCAGATACGCAGTATTTT. Translating gives CASSFFLAADTQYF.